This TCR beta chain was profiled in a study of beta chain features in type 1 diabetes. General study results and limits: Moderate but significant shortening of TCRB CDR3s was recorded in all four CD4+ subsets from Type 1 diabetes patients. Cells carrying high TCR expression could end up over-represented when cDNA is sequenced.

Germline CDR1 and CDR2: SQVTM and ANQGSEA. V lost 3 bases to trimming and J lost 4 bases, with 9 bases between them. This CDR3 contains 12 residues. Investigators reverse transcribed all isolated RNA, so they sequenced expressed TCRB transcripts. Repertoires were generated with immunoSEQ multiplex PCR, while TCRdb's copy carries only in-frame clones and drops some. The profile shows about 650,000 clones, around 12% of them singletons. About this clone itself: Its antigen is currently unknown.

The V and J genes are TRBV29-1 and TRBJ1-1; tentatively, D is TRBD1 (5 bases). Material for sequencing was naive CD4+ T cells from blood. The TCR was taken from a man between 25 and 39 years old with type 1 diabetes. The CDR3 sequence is CSVDRVSTEAFF. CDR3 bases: TGCAGCGTTGACAGGGTTAGCACTGAAGCTTTCTTT.